This T cell receptor (beta chain) was documented in a study of CD8 T cells in ankylosing spondylitis (dated by TCRdb to about 2017). Concerning the study at large: T cell receptor beta repertoires were profiled in healthy donors and ankylosing spondylitis patients so that disease-linked TCR variants could be found. The full study cohort comprised 25 ankylosing spondylitis patients and roughly 110 healthy donors. Samples of peripheral blood were taken, and for ankylosing spondylitis patients, synovial fluid was collected as well.

Sequences SGHRS (CDR1) and YFSETQ (CDR2) are obtained from the germline V gene. Measured from the cysteine to the phenylalanine, the CDR3 is 16 residues long. The retained sequence is limited to the CDR3, 48 bases, with the frame set at the first base. Trimming removed 0 bases from V and 3 bases from J; the gene matches leave 7 bases unexplained. These reads were obtained on an Illumina HiSeq 2500. TCR beta libraries were prepared by quantitative 5'-RACE with molecular barcodes. The original pipeline was this. A new computational method based on a probabilistic model of VDJ rearrangement was used to identify disease-linked TCR variants. Using fastp at Q25 and MiXCR, TCRdb reprocessed the public reads and kept productive beta chains. Each entry is one CDR3 protein sequence, shown with its most common DNA and genes. The V and J calls come from TCRdb's annotation, not from the publication. The sample table records under 300,000 distinct CDR3 sequences; 9.5% to 12% of these occur just once. Under 8% of the sample rests with the top ten.

Points the paper makes about the study in general: The disease-linked clones had a CD8+ phenotype and were found at relatively low frequencies in peripheral blood. Some TCR beta motif variants had previously been reported in synovial fluid and blood of reactive arthritis patients, which suggested common disease-initiation mechanisms. Blood from ankylosing spondylitis patients appeared to be characterized by a TCR beta motif made up of several highly homologous amino acid variants. The disease-linked clones were reported as significantly enriched in matched synovial fluid samples from ankylosing spondylitis patients.

This clonotype has a count of ten or more. This receptor's antigen is unknown. Base quality data are lacking; no much larger clone is found one base away. The sequence was collected from a male donor with ankylosing spondylitis or in good health (not recorded which). The chain was built from TRBV5-1 and TRBJ1-2; 8 middle bases align to TRBD1. The sequencing sample was made of blood, either unsorted or a sorted T cell fraction (not recorded which). The CDR3 loop reads CASSLGRGRGYYGYTF. The bases are TGCGCCAGCAGCTTGGGCAGGGGGCGCGGATACTATGGCTACACCTTC.